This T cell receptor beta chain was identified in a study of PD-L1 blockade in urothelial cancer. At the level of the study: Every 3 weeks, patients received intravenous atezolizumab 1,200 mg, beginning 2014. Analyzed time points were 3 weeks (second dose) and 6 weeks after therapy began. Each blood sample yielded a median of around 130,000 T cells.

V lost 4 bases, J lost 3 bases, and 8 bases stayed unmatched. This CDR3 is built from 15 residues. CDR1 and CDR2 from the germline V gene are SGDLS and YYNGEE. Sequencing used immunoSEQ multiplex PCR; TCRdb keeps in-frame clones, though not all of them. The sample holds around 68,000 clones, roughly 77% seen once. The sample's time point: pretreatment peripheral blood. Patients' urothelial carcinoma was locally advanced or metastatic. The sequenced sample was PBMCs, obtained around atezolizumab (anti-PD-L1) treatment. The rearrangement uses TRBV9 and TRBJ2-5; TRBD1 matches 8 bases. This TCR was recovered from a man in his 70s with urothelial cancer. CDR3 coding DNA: TGTGCCAGCAGCCTCTCCACAGGGGGAGAAGAGACCCAGTACTTC. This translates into CASSLSTGGEETQYF.